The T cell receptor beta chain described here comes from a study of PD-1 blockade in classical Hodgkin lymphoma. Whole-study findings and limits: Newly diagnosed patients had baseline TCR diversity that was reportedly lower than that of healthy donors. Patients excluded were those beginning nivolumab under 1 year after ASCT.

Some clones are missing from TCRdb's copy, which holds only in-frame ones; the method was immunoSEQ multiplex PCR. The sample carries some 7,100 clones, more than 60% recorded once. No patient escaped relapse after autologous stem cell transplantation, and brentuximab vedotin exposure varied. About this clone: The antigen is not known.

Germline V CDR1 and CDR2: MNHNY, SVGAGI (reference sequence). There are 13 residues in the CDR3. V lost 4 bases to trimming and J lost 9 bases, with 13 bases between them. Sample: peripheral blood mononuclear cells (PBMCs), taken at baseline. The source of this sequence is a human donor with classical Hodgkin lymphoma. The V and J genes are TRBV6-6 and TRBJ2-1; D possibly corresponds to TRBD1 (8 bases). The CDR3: CASSSTGGGEQFF. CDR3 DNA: TGTGCCAGCAGTTCTACAGGGGGGGGTGAGCAGTTCTTC.